Listed here are 32 T cell receptor beta chains from one sample, sequenced in a study of response to subunit inactivated influenza vaccine. TCRdb used MiXCR to reprocess the RT-PCR reads, holding one entry per CDR3 protein. Of approximately 300,000 distinct CDR3 sequences detected, 20% to 25% appear once; the ten largest clones hold about 9.4%. Sequencing was performed on PBMCs from blood, taken about 19 months after vaccination. The receptors stem from a man aged 50 to 69 who received an inactivated influenza vaccine.

V is TRBV28 and J is TRBJ1-2; no clear D. Germline loops: CDR1 MDHEN, CDR2 SYDVKM. The V end was cut by 7 bases, the J end by 4 bases, with 10 bases between. The CDR3 has 12 residues. The CDR3 is CASIGRFYGYTF. Here the CDR3 DNA reads TGTGCCAGCATAGGACGGTTCTATGGCTACACCTTC.

This clonotype was found a few times. J is TRBJ2-5 and V is TRBV7-2; D unclear. The germline CDR1 and CDR2 sequences are SGHTA and FQGNSA. The CDR3 is 14 residues long. V lost 1 base and J 0 bases, leaving 6 bases between the germline ends. This CDR3 reads CASSLVSYQETQYF. The DNA for the CDR3 is TGTGCCAGCAGCTTAGTATCGTACCAAGAGACCCAGTACTTC.

This clonotype was counted a few times. The rearrangement links TRBV6-5 to TRBJ1-5; TRBD1 aligns across 9 bases. This CDR3 region has 14 residues. V shed 4 bases and J 9 bases; nucleotides not matched to a gene: 7. The V gene's germline CDR1 is MNHEY and CDR2 SVGAGI. The CDR3 reads CASSLGTGSRPQHF. The CDR3 DNA follows: TGTGCCAGCAGTTTAGGGACAGGGAGCCGGCCCCAGCATTTT.

Many counts were recorded for this clonotype. The V gene is TRBV14, the J gene TRBJ2-7; TRBD2 is a possible D gene (5 bases). Trimming removed 0 bases at V and 6 bases at J, with 12 bases between. This CDR3 is 14 amino acids long. Germline V gene lookup returns CDR1 SGHDN and CDR2 FVKESK. CDR3 in DNA: TGTGCCAGCAGCCAAGATACCCGGGGATCCGAGCAGTACTTC. It codes for CASSQDTRGSEQYF.

The chain has TRBV28 and TRBJ2-2, with 8 bases matching TRBD2. The CDR3 is 15 amino acids. Per the germline V gene, CDR1 is MDHEN and CDR2 is SYDVKM. The V segment lost 9 bases and the J segment 6 bases; nucleotides outside the gene matches: 12. CDR3: CASYEGTRVSGELFF. The CDR3 bases are TGTGCCAGTTACGAGGGGACTAGAGTATCCGGGGAGCTGTTTTTT.

In its sample, this clonotype was seen a few times. The chain has TRBV4-2 and TRBJ2-2; no reliable D call. Trimming took 6 bases from V and 9 from J, leaving 11 bases between them. Germline loops: CDR1 LGHNA, CDR2 YNFKEQ. CDR3 length equals 12 residues. CDR3 DNA: TGTGCCAGCAGTCCCAGTAGCTGGGAGCTGTTTTTT. As protein: CASSPSSWELFF.

The chain combines TRBV6-1 with TRBJ2-7; 7 bases line up with TRBD2. Germline CDR1 and CDR2: MNHNS and SASEGT. V shed 6 bases, J shed 4 bases, and the junction held 9 bases outside the gene matches. The CDR3 spans 14 residues. The CDR3 protein is CASSRFGGGYEQYF. CDR3 bases: TGTGCCAGCAGCCGATTTGGGGGGGGGTACGAGCAGTACTTC.

V usage is TRBV12-3 or TRBV12-4 and J usage is TRBJ1-1; TRBD1 matches 7 bases. J gave up 4 bases and V 1 base, and 18 bases lay outside the gene matches. CDR3 size: 19 residues. CDR3: CASSLVGRQGIGGSTEAFF. For the CDR3, the DNA is TGTGCCAGCAGTTTAGTAGGACGACAGGGAATAGGAGGTAGCACTGAAGCTTTCTTT.

This clonotype showed up many times. CDR3 DNA sequence: TGTGCCAGCTCACCAGGCTCAAGGAACATTCAGTACTTC. It codes for CASSPGSRNIQYF. The J gene is TRBJ2-4, the V gene TRBV18; D is ambiguous. Trimming took 2 bases from V and 7 from J, leaving 9 bases between them. Germline CDR1 and CDR2: KGHSH and LQKENI. CDR3 length: 13 amino acids.

The rearrangement links TRBV20-1 to TRBJ2-1, with 7 bases that match TRBD2. V lost 2 bases to trimming and J lost 6 bases; unmatched junction nucleotides: 10. CDR3 length: 15 residues. The germline CDR1 and CDR2 sequences are DFQATT and SNEGSKA (reference sequence). CDR3 region: CSARIIASGTNEQFF. In DNA, the CDR3 is TGCAGTGCTAGAATCATCGCTAGCGGAACCAATGAGCAGTTCTTC.

The chain carries TRBV27 and TRBJ1-5; D unclear. The V end was cut by 1 base, the J end by 5 bases, with 18 bases between. CDR1 and CDR2 from the germline V gene are MNHEY and SMNVEV (reference sequence). The CDR3 length is 17 residues. This CDR3 reads CASSLYARAVKDQPQHF. Here the CDR3 DNA reads TGTGCCAGCAGTTTATACGCTCGGGCGGTAAAGGATCAGCCCCAGCATTTT.

The sample holds many counts of this clonotype. J is TRBJ2-7 and V is TRBV20-1; tentatively, D is TRBD2 (5 bases). CDR3 length equals 13 residues. Trimming pared 3 bases from V and 7 bases from J, leaving 16 bases between. In germline, CDR1 is DFQATT, CDR2 SNEGSKA (reference sequence). The CDR3 is CSARQQSRGEQYF. For the CDR3, the DNA is TGCAGTGCTAGGCAGCAGTCAAGAGGGGAGCAGTACTTC.

The rearrangement links TRBV12-3 or TRBV12-4 to TRBJ2-5; maybe TRBD2 (5 bases). The length of the CDR3 is 13 residues. Trimming removed 3 bases from V and 3 bases from J, with 8 bases in between. CDR3 sequence (DNA): TGTGCCAGCAGTTTTGAAGCGGAAGAGACCCAGTACTTC. It specifies CASSFEAEETQYF.

The chain is built from TRBV2 and TRBJ1-1; D call uncertain. With 4 bases removed from V and 0 bases from J, the gap between germline ends came to 12 bases. CDR1 SNHLY and CDR2 FYNNEI come from the germline V gene. This CDR3 has 15 residues. The CDR3 DNA follows: TGTGCCAGCAGTGTAAGGGCTGATATGAACACTGAAGCTTTCTTT. It is translated as CASSVRADMNTEAFF.

This clonotype was counted between two and nine times. V is TRBV20-1 and J is TRBJ1-1; 7 positions match TRBD1. This CDR3 contains 11 residues. V shed 4 bases, J shed 7 bases, and the junction held 3 bases outside the gene matches. Germline CDR1 and CDR2: DFQATT and SNEGSKA (reference sequence). The CDR3 DNA reads as TGCAGTGCTATCCGACAGGGTGAAGCTTTCTTT. It specifies CSAIRQGEAFF.

The chain has TRBV12-3 or TRBV12-4 and TRBJ1-1; no reliable D call. This CDR3 is 13 amino acids long. Trimming shortened V by 5 bases and J by 5 bases, and 12 bases separated the two germline ends. The CDR3 protein is CASSPPAWTEAFF. The CDR3 DNA reads TGTGCCAGCAGTCCGCCGGCCTGGACTGAAGCTTTCTTT.

The chain has TRBV27 and TRBJ2-5, with 9 bases that match TRBD1. Unmatched junction bases numbered 8, after V lost 4 bases and J lost 5 bases. In germline, CDR1 is MNHEY, CDR2 SMNVEV (reference sequence). The CDR3 extends over 15 amino acids. CDR3 sequence (DNA): TGTGCCAGCAGTTCATGGACAGGGGTTGGTGAGACCCAGTACTTC. Its translation: CASSSWTGVGETQYF.

The chain couples TRBV20-1 to TRBJ2-3; D is possibly TRBD1 (6 bases). The CDR3 length is 12 residues. From germline, CDR1 is DFQATT and CDR2 SNEGSKA (reference sequence). V was trimmed by 5 bases and J by 2 bases, leaving 8 bases between them. CDR3 nucleotides: TGCAGTGCTCCAGGGGCCACAGATACGCAGTATTTT. This encodes CSAPGATDTQYF.

The chain has TRBV18 and TRBJ2-2; 8 bases fit TRBD1. The CDR3 runs to 16 residues. From germline, CDR1 is KGHSH and CDR2 LQKENI. V lost 3 bases and J lost 5; bases outside the gene matches: 8. The CDR3 loop reads CASSPRDRPWTGELFF. The CDR3 DNA reads TGTGCCAGCTCACCTCGGGACAGGCCATGGACCGGGGAGCTGTTTTTT.

The chain joins TRBV24-1 to TRBJ2-2; no clear D. CDR1 is KGHDR, CDR2 SFDVKD, per germline. CDR3 size: 14 residues. V lost 10 bases, J lost 3 bases, and 14 bases lay in between. The CDR3 sequence: CATSIGSYTGELFF. The CDR3 nucleotides are TGTGCCACTTCGATAGGGTCCTACACCGGGGAGCTGTTTTTT.

This clonotype was counted only a few times. It may be a read error: a sequence one base away is much more abundant. The chain couples TRBV5-1 to TRBJ1-1, with D uncertain. The CDR3 covers 11 residues. Trimming removed 0 bases from V and 9 bases from J, with 6 bases in between. Germline lookup yields CDR1 SGHRS and CDR2 YFSETQ. The CDR3 DNA sequence: TGCGCCAGCAGCTTGGACAGTCAAGCTTTCTTT. This gives the protein CASSLDSQAFF. Full variable domain (outside the CDR3, taken from reference TRBV5-1 and TRBJ1-1): KAGVTQTPRYLIKTRGQQVTLSCSPISGHRSVSWYQQTPGQGLQFLFEYFSETQRNKGNFPGRFSGRQFSNSRSEMNVSTLELGDSALYLCASSLDSQAFFGQGTRLTVV.

The rearrangement joins TRBV10-3 to TRBJ2-3; 9 bases match TRBD2. CDR3 length equals 16 residues. The V segment lost 7 bases and the J segment 0 bases; nucleotides outside the gene matches: 8. Germline assignment: CDR1 ENHRY and CDR2 SYGVKD. This chain's CDR3 is CAITGSSGASTDTQYF. In nucleotides, the CDR3 is TGTGCCATCACGGGGTCTAGCGGGGCTAGCACAGATACGCAGTATTTT.

This clonotype was seen more than once but under ten times. The rearrangement links TRBV12-3 or TRBV12-4 to TRBJ2-2; TRBD1 aligns across 8 bases. J gave up 4 bases and V 4 bases, and 11 bases lay outside the gene matches. The CDR3 extends over 17 amino acids. DNA of the CDR3: TGTGCCAGCAGTTCAGGGCAGGGGGCTAAGTTCACCGGGGAGCTGTTTTTT. Its translation: CASSSGQGAKFTGELFF.

The chain couples TRBV12-3 or TRBV12-4 to TRBJ2-7; a weak D match, TRBD2 (6 bases). Trimming removed 1 base from V and 3 bases from J, with 13 bases in between. This CDR3 is built from 15 residues. The CDR3 DNA is TGTGCCAGCAGTTTAGGTCCGAGGAGGGGCTACGAGCAGTACTTC. This sequence encodes CASSLGPRRGYEQYF.

The chain recombines TRBV5-1 with TRBJ2-7, with D possibly TRBD1 on 6 matching bases. The CDR3 runs to 14 residues. From germline, CDR1 is SGHRS and CDR2 YFSETQ. Deletions cut 2 bases from V and 1 base from J, with 10 bases between. Here the CDR3 reads CASSFADRSYEQYF. Written as DNA, the CDR3 is TGCGCCAGCAGCTTCGCCGACAGGTCCTACGAGCAGTACTTC.

V and J are TRBV7-8 and TRBJ2-5, with a weak D call TRBD2 (5 bases). With 3 bases removed from V and 1 base from J, the gap between germline ends came to 15 bases. Germline values: CDR1 SGHVS, CDR2 FQNEAQ. The CDR3 has 16 amino acids. The CDR3 DNA is TGTGCCAGCAGCTTGCTGGCAGGACTCCCCCAAGAGACCCAGTACTTC. Protein sequence: CASSLLAGLPQETQYF.

Only a few counts were recorded for this clonotype. CDR3 DNA sequence: TGTGCCAGCAGTCCGAATACCATGAGCTCCTACAATGAGCAGTTCTTC. This translates into CASSPNTMSSYNEQFF. The V call is TRBV28, the J call TRBJ2-1; D unresolved. This CDR3 spans 16 amino acids. The V gene lost 5 bases and the J gene lost 0 bases, with 14 bases spanning the gap. Germline lookup yields CDR1 MDHEN and CDR2 SYDVKM.

There are many counts of this clonotype. The chain employs TRBV11-2 and TRBJ2-1; TRBD2 aligns across 8 bases. CDR3 length: 15 residues. Germline loops: CDR1 SGHAT, CDR2 FQNNGV. Trimming removed 6 bases from V and 7 bases from J; junction bases left unmatched: 11. The CDR3 DNA sequence: TGTGCCAGCAGGAAGCCGGGGGGGCGAGGAAATGAGCAGTTCTTC. As protein: CASRKPGGRGNEQFF.

The V call is TRBV20-1, the J call TRBJ2-7, with 13 nucleotides matching TRBD2. This CDR3 has 14 residues. Germline assignment: CDR1 DFQATT and CDR2 SNEGSKA (reference sequence). The V and J ends lost 6 bases and 5 bases, in that order; junction bases with no gene match: 7. The chain's CDR3 is CSAGRTSGGHEQYF. CDR3 DNA: TGCAGTGCGGGCCGGACTAGCGGGGGCCACGAGCAGTACTTC.

The chain has TRBV3-1 and TRBJ1-2, with D tentatively TRBD1 (5 bases). V dropped 2 bases and J dropped 0 bases, with 13 bases sitting between them. Germline V lookup: CDR1 LGHDT, CDR2 YNNKEL (reference sequence). The CDR3 runs to 16 residues. CDR3 protein: CASSQQTGRSNYGYTF. In DNA, the CDR3 is TGTGCCAGCAGCCAACAAACAGGACGGTCTAACTATGGCTACACCTTC.

A few counts support this clonotype. In nucleotides, the CDR3 is TGCAGCGCTGGGACTAGCGGGAGCATAACAGATACGCAGTATTTT. Its protein is CSAGTSGSITDTQYF. J is TRBJ2-3 and V is TRBV29-1, with TRBD2 identical over 14 bases. The V gene's germline CDR1 is SQVTM and CDR2 ANQGSEA. This CDR3 region has 15 residues. The junction had 6 bases not matched to a gene; V was cut back by 7 bases and J by 3 bases.

The V gene is TRBV10-3, the J gene TRBJ2-1, with 11 bases lining up with TRBD2. V was clipped by 10 bases and J by 9 bases; unmatched bases: 14. Germline V lookup: CDR1 ENHRY, CDR2 SYGVKD. CDR3 length: 15 amino acids. In DNA, the CDR3 is TGTGCCACGAGAACTAGCGGGAGCGGAGTCAGTGAGCAGTTCTTC. Residues: CATRTSGSGVSEQFF.